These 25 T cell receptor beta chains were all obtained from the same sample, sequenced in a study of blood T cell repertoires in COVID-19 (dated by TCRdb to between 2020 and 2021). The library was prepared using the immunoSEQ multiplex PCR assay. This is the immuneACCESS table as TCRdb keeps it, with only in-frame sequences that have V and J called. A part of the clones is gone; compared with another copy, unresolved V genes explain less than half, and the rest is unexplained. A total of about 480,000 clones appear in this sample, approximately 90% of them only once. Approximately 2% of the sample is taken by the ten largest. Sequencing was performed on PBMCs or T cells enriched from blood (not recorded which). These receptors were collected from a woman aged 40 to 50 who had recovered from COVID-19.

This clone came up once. CDR3 in DNA: TGCGCCAGCCGCAGCTCTAGGGACTTTAATGGCTACACCTTC. Encoded protein: CASRSSRDFNGYTF. The V call is TRBV10-2, the J call TRBJ1-2, with D possibly being TRBD1 (5 bases). Germline-derived CDR1 and CDR2 are WSHSY and SAAADI. This CDR3 is 14 amino acids long. Trimming removed 8 bases at V and 6 bases at J, with 19 bases between.

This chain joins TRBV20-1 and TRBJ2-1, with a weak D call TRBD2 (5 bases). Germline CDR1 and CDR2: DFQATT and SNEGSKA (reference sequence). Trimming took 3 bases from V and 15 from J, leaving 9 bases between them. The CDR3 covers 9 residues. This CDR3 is CSASGVLFF. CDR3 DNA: TGCAGTGCTAGCGGGGTGCTGTTCTTC.

CDR3 region: CSALGGQGSMNYGYTF. The DNA of the CDR3 is TGCAGCGCTCTGGGGGGACAGGGCTCTATGAACTATGGCTACACCTTC. The chain couples TRBV29-1 to TRBJ1-2, with 9 bases matching TRBD1. The CDR3 has 16 amino acids. Germline values: CDR1 SQVTM, CDR2 ANQGSEA. Trimming removed 7 bases from V and 2 bases from J; junction bases left unmatched: 14.

Here the CDR3 DNA reads TGTGCCAGCATCCAGGGGGGGACAGGGAGAAGGGAGCTGTTTTTT. This translates into CASIQGGTGRRELFF. This rearrangement joins TRBV28 to TRBJ2-2; 9 positions match TRBD1. The CDR3 loop spans 15 amino acids. Germline V gene sequence: CDR1 MDHEN, CDR2 SYDVKM. V lost 7 bases, J lost 9 bases, and 12 bases stayed unmatched.

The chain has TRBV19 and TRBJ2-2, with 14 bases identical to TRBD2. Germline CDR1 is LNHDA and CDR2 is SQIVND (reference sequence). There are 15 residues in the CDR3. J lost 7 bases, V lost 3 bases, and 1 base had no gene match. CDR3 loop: CASSIGLAGGGELFF. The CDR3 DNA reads TGTGCCAGTAGTATTGGACTAGCGGGAGGCGGGGAGCTGTTTTTT.

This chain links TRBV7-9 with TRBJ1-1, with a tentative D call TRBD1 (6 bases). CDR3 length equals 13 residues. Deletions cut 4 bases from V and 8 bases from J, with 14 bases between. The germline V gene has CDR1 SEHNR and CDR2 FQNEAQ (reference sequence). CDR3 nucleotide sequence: TGTGCCAGCAGCTCCCTTCAGGGGCGGGAAGCTTTCTTT. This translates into CASSSLQGREAFF.

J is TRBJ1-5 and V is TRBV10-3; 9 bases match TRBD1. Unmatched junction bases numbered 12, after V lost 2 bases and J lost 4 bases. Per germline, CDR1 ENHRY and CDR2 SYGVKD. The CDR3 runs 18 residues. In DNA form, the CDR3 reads TGTGCCATCAGTGAGACACTGCGAGACAGGGGGTGGAATCAGCCCCAGCATTTT. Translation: CAISETLRDRGWNQPQHF.

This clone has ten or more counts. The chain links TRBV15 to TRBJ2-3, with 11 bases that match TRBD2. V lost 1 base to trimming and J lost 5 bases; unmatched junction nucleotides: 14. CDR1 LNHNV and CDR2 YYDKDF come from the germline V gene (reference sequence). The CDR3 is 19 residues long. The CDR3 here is CATSRGDSLAGVEIDTQYF. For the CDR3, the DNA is TGTGCCACCAGCAGAGGTGATTCACTAGCGGGAGTTGAGATAGATACGCAGTATTTT.

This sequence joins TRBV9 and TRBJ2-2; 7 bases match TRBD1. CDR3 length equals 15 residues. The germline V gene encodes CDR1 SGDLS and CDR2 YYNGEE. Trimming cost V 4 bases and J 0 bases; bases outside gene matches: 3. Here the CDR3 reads CASSPGTANTGELFF. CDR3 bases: TGTGCCAGCAGCCCCGGGACAGCGAACACCGGGGAGCTGTTTTTT.

The CDR3 loop reads CAIEPGFNTGELFF. The CDR3 DNA is TGTGCCATCGAGCCAGGGTTTAACACCGGGGAGCTGTTTTTT. This chain uses TRBV10-3 with TRBJ2-2; D perhaps matches TRBD1 (5 bases). CDR1 is ENHRY and CDR2 is SYGVKD in the germline V gene. The V gene lost 8 bases and the J gene lost 2 bases, with 12 bases spanning the gap. The CDR3 contains 14 residues.

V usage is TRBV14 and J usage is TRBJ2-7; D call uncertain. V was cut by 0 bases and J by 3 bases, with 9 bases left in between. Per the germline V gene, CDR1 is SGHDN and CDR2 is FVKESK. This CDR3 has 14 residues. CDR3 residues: CASSQDVPFYEQYF. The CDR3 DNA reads TGTGCCAGCAGCCAAGACGTTCCTTTCTACGAGCAGTACTTC.

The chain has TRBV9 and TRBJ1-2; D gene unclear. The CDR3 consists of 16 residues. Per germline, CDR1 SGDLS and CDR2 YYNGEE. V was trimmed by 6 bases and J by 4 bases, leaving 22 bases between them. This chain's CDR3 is CASTPGRAQVSYGYTF. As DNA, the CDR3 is TGTGCCAGCACTCCGGGGAGGGCTCAGGTTAGCTATGGCTACACCTTC. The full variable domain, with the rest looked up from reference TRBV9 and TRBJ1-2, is DSGVTQTPKHLITATGQRVTLRCSPRSGDLSVYWYQQSLDQGLQFLIQYYNGEERAKGNILERFSAQQFPDLHSELNLSSLELGDSALYFCASTPGRAQVSYGYTFGSGTRLTVV.

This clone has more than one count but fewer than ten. This chain's CDR3 is CASTSDRLNTEAFF. CDR3 DNA: TGTGCCAGCACCTCGGACAGATTGAACACTGAAGCTTTCTTT. V usage is TRBV6-5 and J usage is TRBJ1-1, with D maybe TRBD1 (6 bases). There are 14 residues in the CDR3. Germline V gene data show CDR1 as MNHEY and CDR2 as SVGAGI. Trimming stripped 7 bases from V and 0 bases from J, with 12 bases between.

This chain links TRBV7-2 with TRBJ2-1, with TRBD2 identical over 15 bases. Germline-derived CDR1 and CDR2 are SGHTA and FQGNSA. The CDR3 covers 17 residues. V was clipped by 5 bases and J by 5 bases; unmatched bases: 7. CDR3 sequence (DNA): TGTGCCAGCAGCCGGACTAGCGGGAGGGAGCTAAACAATGAGCAGTTCTTC. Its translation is CASSRTSGRELNNEQFF. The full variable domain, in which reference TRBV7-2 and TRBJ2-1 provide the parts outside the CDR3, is GAGVSQSPSNKVTEKGKDVELRCDPISGHTALYWYRQSLGQGLEFLIYFQGNSAPDKSGLPSDRFSAERTGGSVSTLTIQRTQQEDSAVYLCASSRTSGRELNNEQFFGPGTRLTVL.

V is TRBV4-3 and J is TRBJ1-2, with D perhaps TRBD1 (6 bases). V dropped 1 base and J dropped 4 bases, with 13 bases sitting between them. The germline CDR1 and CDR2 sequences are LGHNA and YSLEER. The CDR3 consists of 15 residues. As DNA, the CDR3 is TGCGCCAGCAGCCAAGCGAGTCAGGGGCGCTATGGCTACACCTTC. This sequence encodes CASSQASQGRYGYTF.

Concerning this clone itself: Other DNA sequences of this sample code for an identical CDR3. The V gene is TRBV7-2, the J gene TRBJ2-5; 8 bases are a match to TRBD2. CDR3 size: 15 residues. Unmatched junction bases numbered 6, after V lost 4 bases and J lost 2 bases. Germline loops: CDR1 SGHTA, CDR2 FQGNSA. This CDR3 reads CASSSSSGLQETQYF. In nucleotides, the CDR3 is TGTGCCAGCAGCTCTTCTAGCGGGTTACAAGAGACCCAGTACTTC.

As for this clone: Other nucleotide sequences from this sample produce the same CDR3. CDR3 nucleotides: TGCGCCAGCAGCCAACGGACAGGTTTCAGGGGCTACACCTTC. Translating gives CASSQRTGFRGYTF. The rearrangement joins TRBV4-3 to TRBJ1-2; 7 bases match TRBD1. The trim removed 2 bases at V and 8 bases at J, leaving 8 bases unmatched. Germline V gene data show CDR1 as LGHNA and CDR2 as YSLEER. This CDR3 spans 14 amino acids.

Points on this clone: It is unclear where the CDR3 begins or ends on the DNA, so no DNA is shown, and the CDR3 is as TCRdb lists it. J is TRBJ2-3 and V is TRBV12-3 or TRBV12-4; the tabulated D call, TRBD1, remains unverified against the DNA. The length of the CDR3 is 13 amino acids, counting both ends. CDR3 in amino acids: CASSSGQGDTQYF.

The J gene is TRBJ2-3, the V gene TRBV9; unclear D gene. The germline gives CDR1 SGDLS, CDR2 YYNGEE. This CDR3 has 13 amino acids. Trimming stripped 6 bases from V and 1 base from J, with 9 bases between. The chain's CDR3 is CASNPRGTDTQYF. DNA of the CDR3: TGTGCCAGCAACCCCCGAGGCACAGATACGCAGTATTTT.

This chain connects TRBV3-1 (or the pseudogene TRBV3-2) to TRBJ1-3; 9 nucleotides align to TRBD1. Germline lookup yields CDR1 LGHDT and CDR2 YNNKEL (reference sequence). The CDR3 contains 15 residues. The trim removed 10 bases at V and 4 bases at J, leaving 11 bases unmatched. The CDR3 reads CATGSQGAGGNTIYF. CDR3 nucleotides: TGTGCCACAGGATCACAGGGGGCAGGGGGAAACACCATATATTTT.

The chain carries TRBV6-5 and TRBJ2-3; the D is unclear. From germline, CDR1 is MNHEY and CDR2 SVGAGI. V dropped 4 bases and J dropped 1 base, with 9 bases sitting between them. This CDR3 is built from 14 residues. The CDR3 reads CASSSTTGTDTQYF. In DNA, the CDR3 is TGTGCCAGCAGTTCCACTACGGGCACAGATACGCAGTATTTT.

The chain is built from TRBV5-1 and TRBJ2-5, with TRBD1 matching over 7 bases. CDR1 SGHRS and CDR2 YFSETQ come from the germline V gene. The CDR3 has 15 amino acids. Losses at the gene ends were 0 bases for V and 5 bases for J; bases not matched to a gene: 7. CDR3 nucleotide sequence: TGCGCCAGCAGCTTGGACAGGGGTTGGAGGGAGACCCAGTACTTC. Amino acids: CASSLDRGWRETQYF.

DNA of the CDR3: TGTGCCAGCAGCTTAGGACAGGGGGCTTTCGAGACCCAGTACTTC. It is translated as CASSLGQGAFETQYF. The chain links TRBV2 to TRBJ2-5; 11 nucleotides align to TRBD1. The CDR3 is 15 amino acids. CDR1 and CDR2 from the germline V gene are SNHLY and FYNNEI. V was pared by 6 bases and J by 5 bases, with 8 bases of the junction left unmatched.

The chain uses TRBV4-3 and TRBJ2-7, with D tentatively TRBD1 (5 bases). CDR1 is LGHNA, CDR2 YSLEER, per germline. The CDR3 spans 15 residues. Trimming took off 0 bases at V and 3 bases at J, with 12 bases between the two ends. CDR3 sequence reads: CASSQDRAAFYEQYF. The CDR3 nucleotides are TGCGCCAGCAGCCAAGACAGGGCAGCATTCTACGAGCAGTACTTC.

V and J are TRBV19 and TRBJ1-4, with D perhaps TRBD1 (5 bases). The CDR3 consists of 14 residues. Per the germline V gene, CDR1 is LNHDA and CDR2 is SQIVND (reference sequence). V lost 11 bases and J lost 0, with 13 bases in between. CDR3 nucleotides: TGTGCCTCTACAGGTGTGGCAACTAATGAAAAACTGTTTTTT. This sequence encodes CASTGVATNEKLFF.